This TCR beta chain was identified in a study of shared clonotypes between healthy human individuals. Overall study results and limits: It was the non-shared clonotypes that had lower generation probabilities than clonotypes shared by all four donors.

Produced via immunoSEQ multiplex PCR; TCRdb's table is partial and in-frame only. The data show some 2,500,000 clones, approximately 90% seen once. After removal of 4 bases from V and 8 bases from J, the junction contained 13 bases not matched to a gene. The CDR3 has 16 amino acids. Germline V gene lookup returns CDR1 SGDLS and CDR2 YYNGEE. The sample holds one count of this clone. Antigen specificity is unknown. V usage is TRBV9 and J usage is TRBJ2-1; 9 bases match TRBD2. Sequenced material: naive CD4+ T cells from PBMCs. Specified subset: CD45RA+ positively selected. This clonotype was sampled from a man between 18 and 29 years old in good health. Some clones in this sample may be carry-over from other donors' samples. The CDR3 is CASSPRSRGRADEQFF. In nucleotides, the CDR3 is TGTGCCAGCAGCCCCCGTTCTCGCGGGAGGGCGGATGAGCAGTTCTTC. The variable domain in full, completed from reference TRBV9 and TRBJ2-1, reads DSGVTQTPKHLITATGQRVTLRCSPRSGDLSVYWYQQSLDQGLQFLIQYYNGEERAKGNILERFSAQQFPDLHSELNLSSLELGDSALYFCASSPRSRGRADEQFFGPGTRLTVL.